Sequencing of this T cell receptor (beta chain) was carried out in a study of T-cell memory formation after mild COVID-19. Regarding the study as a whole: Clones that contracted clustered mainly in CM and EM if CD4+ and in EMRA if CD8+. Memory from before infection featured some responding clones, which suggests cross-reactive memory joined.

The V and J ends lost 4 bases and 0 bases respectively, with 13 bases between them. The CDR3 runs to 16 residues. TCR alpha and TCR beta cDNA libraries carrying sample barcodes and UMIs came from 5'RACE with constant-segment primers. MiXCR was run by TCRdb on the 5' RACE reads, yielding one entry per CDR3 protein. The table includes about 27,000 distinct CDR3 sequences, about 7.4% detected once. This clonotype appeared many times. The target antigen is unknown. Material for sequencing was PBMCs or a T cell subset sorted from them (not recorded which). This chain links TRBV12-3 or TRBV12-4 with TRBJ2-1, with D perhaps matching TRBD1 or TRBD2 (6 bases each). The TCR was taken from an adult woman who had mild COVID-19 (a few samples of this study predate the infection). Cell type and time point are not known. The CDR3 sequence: CASSSGGGSSYNEQFF. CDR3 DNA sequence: TGTGCCAGCAGTTCTGGAGGGGGGTCCTCCTACAATGAGCAGTTCTTC.